Ten or more counts support the clone carrying this TCR beta chain. Its antigen is not known. These data originate in a study of type 1 regulatory T cells. Background on the study: T-allo10 is an in vitro-generated, Tr1-enriched CD4 T cell product specific for alloantigen. Overall study findings and caveats: Compared with non-Tr1 cells, Tr1 cells showed a narrower TCR repertoire.

Each CDR3 protein gets one entry after TCRdb re-called the reads with MiXCR. Of about 42,000 distinct CDR3 sequences in the sample, 12% are singletons; the top ten hold just over 8%. Input material: cultured non-Tr1 T cells, either the whole culture or a sorted T cell fraction (not recorded which). This TCR was sampled from a human donor in good health.

In DNA form, the CDR3 reads TGTGCCAGCAGTTTAAGACCAGGGAGCGAAAAACTGTTTTTT. Residues: CASSLRPGSEKLFF. This chain links TRBV27 with TRBJ1-4; tentative D call: TRBD1 (5 bases). V was cut by 2 bases and J by 8 bases, with 12 bases left in between. Germline V gene sequence: CDR1 MNHEY, CDR2 SMNVEV (reference sequence). This CDR3 has 14 residues.